This T cell receptor beta chain emerged from a study of blood T cells in healthy people across ages. Study-wide context: Template-switching capture recovered about one barcoded beta molecule per two T cells.

In this sample, this clonotype turned up a few times. No antigen is known for it. Study results and limitations: The study lacked donor CMV status, which possibly confounded expanded clonotype changes.

Primers used in a second PCR of roughly 6 to 11 cycles were a sample-barcoded 5' primer and a J-beta primer mix. CDR3-containing paired-end reads numbering at least 2.5 million came from each sample. In TCRdb, the 5' RACE reads were re-called with MiXCR into one record per CDR3 protein. The table shows more than 500,000 distinct CDR3 sequences, with 25% to 30% occurring only once. The CDR3 has 16 residues. Per germline, CDR1 LGHDT and CDR2 YNNKEL (reference sequence). V was cut by 0 bases and J by 0 bases, with 8 bases left in between. Total RNA amounts of at least 6 micrograms were extracted per sample.

The chain links TRBV3-1 to TRBJ2-2; no firm D call. The specimen sequenced was blood. The TCR originated in a woman between 70 and 85 years old in good health. The CDR3 DNA sequence: TGTGCCAGCAGCCAAGATCCGTCTACGAACACCGGGGAGCTGTTTTTT. This sequence encodes CASSQDPSTNTGELFF.